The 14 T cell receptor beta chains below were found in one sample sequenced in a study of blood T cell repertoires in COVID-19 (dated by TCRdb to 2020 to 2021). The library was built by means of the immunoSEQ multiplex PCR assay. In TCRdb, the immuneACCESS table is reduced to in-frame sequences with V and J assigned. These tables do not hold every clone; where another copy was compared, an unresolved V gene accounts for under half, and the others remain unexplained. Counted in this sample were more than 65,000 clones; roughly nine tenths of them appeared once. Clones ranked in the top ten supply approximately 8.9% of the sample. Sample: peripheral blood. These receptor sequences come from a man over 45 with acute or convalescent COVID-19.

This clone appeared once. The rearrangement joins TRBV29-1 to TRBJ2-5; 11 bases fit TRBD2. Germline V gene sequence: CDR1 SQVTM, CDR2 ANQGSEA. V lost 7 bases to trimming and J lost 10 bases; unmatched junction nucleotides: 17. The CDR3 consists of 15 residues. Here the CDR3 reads CSAYGSGGAKASQYF. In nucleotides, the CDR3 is TGCAGCGCCTACGGTAGCGGGGGGGCCAAAGCGAGCCAGTACTTC.

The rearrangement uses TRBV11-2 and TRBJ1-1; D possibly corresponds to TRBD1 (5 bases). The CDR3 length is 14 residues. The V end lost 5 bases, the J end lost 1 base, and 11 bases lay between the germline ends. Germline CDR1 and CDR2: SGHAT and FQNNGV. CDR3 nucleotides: TGTGCCAGCAGCCCGAGACAGACGAACACTGAAGCTTTCTTT. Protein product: CASSPRQTNTEAFF.

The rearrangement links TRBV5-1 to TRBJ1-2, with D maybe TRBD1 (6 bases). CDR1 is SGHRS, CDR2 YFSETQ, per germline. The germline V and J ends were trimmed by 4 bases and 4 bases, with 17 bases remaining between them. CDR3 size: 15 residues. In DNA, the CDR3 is TGCGCCAGCAGCGGGGGCTATCCGGGATCCTATGGCTACACCTTC. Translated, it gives CASSGGYPGSYGYTF. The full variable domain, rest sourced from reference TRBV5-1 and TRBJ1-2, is KAGVTQTPRYLIKTRGQQVTLSCSPISGHRSVSWYQQTPGQGLQFLFEYFSETQRNKGNFPGRFSGRQFSNSRSEMNVSTLELGDSALYLCASSGGYPGSYGYTFGSGTRLTVV.

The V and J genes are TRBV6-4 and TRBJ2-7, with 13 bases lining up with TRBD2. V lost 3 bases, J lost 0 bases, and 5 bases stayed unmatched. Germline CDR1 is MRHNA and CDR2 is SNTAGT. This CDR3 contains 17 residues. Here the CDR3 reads CASSDPGLAGFSYEQYV. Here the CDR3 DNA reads TGTGCCAGCAGTGATCCGGGACTAGCGGGGTTCTCCTACGAGCAGTACGTC.

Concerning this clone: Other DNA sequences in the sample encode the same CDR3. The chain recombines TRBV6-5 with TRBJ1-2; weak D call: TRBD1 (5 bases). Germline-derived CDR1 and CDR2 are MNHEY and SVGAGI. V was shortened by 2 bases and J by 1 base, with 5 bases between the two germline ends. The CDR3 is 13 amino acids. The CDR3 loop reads CASSYDSNYGYTF. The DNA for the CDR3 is TGTGCCAGCAGTTACGACAGTAACTATGGCTACACCTTC.

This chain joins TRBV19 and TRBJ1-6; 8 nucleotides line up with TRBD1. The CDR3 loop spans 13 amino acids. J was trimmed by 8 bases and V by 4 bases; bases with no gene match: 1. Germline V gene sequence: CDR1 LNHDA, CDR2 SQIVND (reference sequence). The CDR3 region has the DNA TGTGCCAGTAGTAGGGACAGGTATTCACCCCTCCACTTT. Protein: CASSRDRYSPLHF.

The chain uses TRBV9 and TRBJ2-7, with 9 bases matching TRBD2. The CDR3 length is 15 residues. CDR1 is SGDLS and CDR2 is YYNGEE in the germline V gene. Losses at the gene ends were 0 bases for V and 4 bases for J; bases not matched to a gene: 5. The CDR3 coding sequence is TGTGCCAGCAGCGTAGGCGGCGGGGGGGCGTACGAGCAGTACTTC. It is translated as CASSVGGGGAYEQYF.

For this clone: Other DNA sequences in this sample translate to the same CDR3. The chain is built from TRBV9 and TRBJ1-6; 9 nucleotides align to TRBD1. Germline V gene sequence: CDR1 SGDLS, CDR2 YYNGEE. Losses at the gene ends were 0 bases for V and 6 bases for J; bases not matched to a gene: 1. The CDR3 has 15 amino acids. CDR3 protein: CASSVGGQGNSPLHF. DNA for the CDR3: TGTGCCAGCAGCGTAGGGGGACAGGGTAATTCACCCCTCCACTTT.

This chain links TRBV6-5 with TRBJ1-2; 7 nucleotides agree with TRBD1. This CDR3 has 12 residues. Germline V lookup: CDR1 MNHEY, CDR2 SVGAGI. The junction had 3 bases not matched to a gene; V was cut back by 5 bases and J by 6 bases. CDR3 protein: CASSRGTDGYTF. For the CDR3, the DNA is TGTGCCAGCAGTAGGGGGACAGATGGCTACACCTTC.

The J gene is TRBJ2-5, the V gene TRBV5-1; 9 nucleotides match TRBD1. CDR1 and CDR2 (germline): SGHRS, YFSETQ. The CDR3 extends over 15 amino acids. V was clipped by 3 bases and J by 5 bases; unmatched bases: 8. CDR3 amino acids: CASSWGQGSGETQYF. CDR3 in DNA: TGCGCCAGCAGCTGGGGACAGGGTAGTGGGGAGACCCAGTACTTC.

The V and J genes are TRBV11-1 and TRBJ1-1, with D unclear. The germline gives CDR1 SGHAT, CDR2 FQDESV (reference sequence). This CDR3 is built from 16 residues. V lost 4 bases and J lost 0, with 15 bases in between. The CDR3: CASSSPGERVNTEAFF. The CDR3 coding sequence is TGTGCCAGCAGCTCCCCTGGGGAGAGGGTGAACACTGAAGCTTTCTTT.

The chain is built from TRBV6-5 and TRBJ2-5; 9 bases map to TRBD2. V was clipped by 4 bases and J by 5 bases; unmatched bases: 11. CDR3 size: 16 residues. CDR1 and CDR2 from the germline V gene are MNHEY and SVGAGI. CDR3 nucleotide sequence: TGTGCCAGCAGTTCCCCCTCGCGGGGGGGCCACGAGACCCAGTACTTC. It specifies CASSSPSRGGHETQYF.

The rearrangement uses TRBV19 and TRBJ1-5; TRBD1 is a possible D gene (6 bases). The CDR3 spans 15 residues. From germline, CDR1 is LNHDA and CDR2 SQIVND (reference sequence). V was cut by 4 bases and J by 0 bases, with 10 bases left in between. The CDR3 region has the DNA TGTGCCAGTAGTACCTCGGGACATAGCAATCAGCCCCAGCATTTT. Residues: CASSTSGHSNQPQHF.

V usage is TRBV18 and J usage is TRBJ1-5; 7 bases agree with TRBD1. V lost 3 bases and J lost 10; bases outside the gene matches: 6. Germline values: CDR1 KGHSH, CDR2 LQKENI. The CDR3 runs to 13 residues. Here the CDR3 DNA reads TGTGCCAGCTCACCGACAGGGACTCACCCCCAGCATTTT. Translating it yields CASSPTGTHPQHF.